This TCR beta chain comes out of a study of OX40 agonist ivuxolimab in advanced cancers. At the level of the study: A male proportion of around 86% was recorded, with mean age around 62 years and range 23 to 79. It was permissible to have had prior anti-PD-1, anti-PD-L1 or anti-CTLA-4 therapy, and around 40% had some.

Germline V gene lookup returns CDR1 SGHTA and CDR2 FQGNSA. The CDR3 covers 18 residues. Trimming pared 5 bases from V and 0 bases from J, leaving 17 bases between. Broader study findings: It was not determined which antigens were specifically recognized by the peripheral T cells that had undergone clonal expansion. CD8+ T cells were the subset that, on average, had more expanded clones than CD4+.

Only in-frame clones appear in the TCRdb table, and some are missing; sequencing was by immunoSEQ multiplex PCR. This sample has approximately 69,000 clones, with around 94% found just once. This clone appeared once. Its antigen remains unidentified. This clonotype was obtained from an adult with an advanced solid tumor such as melanoma, head and neck, liver or kidney cancer. The chain combines TRBV7-2 with TRBJ2-6, with D possibly matching TRBD1 (5 bases). This specimen consisted of CD4+ or CD8+ T cells sorted from blood, obtained in a trial of the OX40 agonist ivuxolimab. The CDR3 DNA is TGTGCCAGCAGCCCGAGGACAACGCTGGGCTCTGGGGCCAACGTCCTGACTTTC. Its translation is CASSPRTTLGSGANVLTF.